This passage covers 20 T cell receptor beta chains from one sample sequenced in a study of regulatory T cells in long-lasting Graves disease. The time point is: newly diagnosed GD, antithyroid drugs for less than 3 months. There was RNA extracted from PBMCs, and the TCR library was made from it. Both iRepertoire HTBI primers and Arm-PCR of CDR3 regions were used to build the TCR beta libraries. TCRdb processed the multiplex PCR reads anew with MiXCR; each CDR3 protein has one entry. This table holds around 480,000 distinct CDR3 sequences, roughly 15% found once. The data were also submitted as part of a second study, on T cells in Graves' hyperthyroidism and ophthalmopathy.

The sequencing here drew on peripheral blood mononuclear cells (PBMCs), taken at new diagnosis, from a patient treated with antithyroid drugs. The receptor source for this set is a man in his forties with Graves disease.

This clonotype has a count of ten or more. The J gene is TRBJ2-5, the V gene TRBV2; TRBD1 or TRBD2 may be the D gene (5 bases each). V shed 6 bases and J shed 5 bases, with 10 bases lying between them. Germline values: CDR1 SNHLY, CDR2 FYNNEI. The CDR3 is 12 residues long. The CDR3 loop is CASRRDAETQYF. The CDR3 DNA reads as TGTGCCAGCAGAAGGGACGCCGAGACCCAGTACTTC.

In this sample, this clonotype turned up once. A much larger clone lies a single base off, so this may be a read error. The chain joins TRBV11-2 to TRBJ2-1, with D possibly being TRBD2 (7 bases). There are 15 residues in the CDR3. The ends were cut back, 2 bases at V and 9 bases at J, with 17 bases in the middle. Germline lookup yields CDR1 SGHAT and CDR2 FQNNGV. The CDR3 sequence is CASSLTGTPGGEQFF. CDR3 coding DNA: TGTGCCAGCAGCTTAACTGGGACACCGGGGGGTGAGCAGTTCTTC.

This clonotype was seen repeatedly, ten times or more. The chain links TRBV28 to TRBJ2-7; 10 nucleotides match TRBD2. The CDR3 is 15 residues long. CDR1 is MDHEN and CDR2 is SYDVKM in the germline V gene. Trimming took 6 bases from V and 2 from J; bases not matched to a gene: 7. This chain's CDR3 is CASSSSGSPPYEQYF. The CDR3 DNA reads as TGTGCCAGCAGCTCTAGCGGGAGTCCCCCCTACGAGCAGTACTTC.

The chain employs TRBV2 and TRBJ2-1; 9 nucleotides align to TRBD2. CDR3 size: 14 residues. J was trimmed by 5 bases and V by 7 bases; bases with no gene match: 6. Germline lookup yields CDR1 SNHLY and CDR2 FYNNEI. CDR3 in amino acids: CASIPGLADNEQFF. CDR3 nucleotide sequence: TGTGCCAGCATCCCGGGACTAGCTGACAATGAGCAGTTCTTC.

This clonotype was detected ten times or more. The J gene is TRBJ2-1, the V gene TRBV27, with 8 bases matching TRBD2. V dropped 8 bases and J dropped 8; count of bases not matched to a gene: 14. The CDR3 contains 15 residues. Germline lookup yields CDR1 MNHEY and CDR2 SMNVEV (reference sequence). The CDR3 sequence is CASQGLAQPRDEQFF. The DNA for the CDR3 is TGTGCCAGCCAAGGACTAGCTCAACCCAGAGATGAGCAGTTCTTC.

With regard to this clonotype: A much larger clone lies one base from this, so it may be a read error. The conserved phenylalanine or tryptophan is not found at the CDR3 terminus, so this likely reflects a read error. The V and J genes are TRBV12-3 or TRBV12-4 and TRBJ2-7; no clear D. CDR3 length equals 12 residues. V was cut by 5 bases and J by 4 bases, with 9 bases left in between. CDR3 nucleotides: TGTGCCAGCAGTATTACCAGATACGAGCAGTACTCC. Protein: CASSITRYEQYS.

This chain's CDR3 is CSVAPRADYEQYF. The CDR3 nucleotides read TGCAGCGTTGCCCCCAGGGCTGACTACGAGCAGTACTTC. This chain joins TRBV29-1 and TRBJ2-7, with a possible D match to TRBD1 (5 bases). Looked up from germline, CDR1 is SQVTM and CDR2 is ANQGSEA. Trimming pared 4 bases from V and 3 bases from J, leaving 13 bases between. There are 13 residues in the CDR3.

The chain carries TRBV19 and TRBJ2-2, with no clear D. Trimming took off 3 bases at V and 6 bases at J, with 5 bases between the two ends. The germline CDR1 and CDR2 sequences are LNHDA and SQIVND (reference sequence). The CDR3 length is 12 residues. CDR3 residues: CASSISPGELFF. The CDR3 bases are TGTGCCAGTAGTATTTCCCCCGGGGAGCTGTTTTTT.

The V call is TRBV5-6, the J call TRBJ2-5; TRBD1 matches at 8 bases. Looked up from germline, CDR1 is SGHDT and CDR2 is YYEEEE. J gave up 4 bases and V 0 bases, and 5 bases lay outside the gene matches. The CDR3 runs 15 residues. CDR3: CASSLGPGGLETQYF. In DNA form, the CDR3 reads TGTGCCAGCAGCTTGGGTCCAGGGGGCCTAGAGACCCAGTACTTC.

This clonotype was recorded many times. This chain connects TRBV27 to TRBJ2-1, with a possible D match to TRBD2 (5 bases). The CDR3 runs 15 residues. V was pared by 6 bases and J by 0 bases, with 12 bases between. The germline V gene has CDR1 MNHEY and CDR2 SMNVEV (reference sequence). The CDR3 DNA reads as TGTGCCAGCAGGGTAGCGCCTAGCTCCTACAATGAGCAGTTCTTC. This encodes CASRVAPSSYNEQFF.

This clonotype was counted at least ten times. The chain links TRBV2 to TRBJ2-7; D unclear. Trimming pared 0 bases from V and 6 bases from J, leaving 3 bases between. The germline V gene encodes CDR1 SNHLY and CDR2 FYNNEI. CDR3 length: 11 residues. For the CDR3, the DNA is TGTGCCAGCAGTGAAGCGCTCGAGCAGTACTTC. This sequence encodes CASSEALEQYF.

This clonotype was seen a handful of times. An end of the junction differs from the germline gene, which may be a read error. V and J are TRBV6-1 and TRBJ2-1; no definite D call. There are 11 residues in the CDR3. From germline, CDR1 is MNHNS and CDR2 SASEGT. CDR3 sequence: CASSQTQGKVF. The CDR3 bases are TGTGCCAGCAGCCAGACTCAAGGGAAGGTCTTC.

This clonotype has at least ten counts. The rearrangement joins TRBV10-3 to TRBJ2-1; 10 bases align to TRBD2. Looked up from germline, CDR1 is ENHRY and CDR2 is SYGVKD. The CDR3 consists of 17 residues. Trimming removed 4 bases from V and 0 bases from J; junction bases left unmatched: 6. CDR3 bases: TGTGCCATCAGTGCAACTAGCGGGGATAGCTCCTACAATGAGCAGTTCTTC. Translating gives CAISATSGDSSYNEQFF.

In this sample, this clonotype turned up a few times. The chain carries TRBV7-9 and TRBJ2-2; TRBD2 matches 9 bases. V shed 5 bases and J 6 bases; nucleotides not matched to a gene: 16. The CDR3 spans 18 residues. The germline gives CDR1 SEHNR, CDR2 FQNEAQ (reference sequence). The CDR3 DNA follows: TGTGCCAGCAGCCCCTTTTTACTACGCGGGAGGGCCGCCGGGGAGCTGTTTTTT. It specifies CASSPFLLRGRAAGELFF.

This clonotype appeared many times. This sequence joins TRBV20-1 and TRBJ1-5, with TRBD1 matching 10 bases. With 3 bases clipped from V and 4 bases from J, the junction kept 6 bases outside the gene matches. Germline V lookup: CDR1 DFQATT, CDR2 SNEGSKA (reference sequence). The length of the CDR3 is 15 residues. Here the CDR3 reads CSASPGQGGNQPQHF. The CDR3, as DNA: TGCAGTGCTAGCCCCGGACAGGGGGGTAATCAGCCCCAGCATTTT.

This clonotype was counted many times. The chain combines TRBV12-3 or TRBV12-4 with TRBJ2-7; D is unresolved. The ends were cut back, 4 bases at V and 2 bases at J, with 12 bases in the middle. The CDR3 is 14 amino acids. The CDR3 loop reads CASSSMTETYEQYF. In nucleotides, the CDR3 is TGTGCCAGCAGTTCTATGACGGAAACCTACGAGCAGTACTTC.

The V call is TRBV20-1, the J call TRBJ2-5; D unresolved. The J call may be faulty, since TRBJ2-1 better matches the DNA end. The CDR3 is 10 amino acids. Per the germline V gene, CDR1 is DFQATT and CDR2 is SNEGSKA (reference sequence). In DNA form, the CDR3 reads TGCAGTGCTAGAAATGATGAGCAGTTCTTC. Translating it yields CSARNDEQFF.

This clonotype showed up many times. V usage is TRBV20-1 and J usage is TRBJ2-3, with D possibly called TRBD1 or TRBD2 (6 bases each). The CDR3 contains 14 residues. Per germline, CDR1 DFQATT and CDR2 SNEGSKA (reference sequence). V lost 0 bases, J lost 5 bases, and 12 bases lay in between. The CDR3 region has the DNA TGCAGTGCTAGAGATCCCGGGGGCAGAGATACGCAGTATTTT. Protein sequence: CSARDPGGRDTQYF.

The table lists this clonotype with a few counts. CDR3 bases: TGCGCCAGCAGAATTCCGACTAGCGGGTTTTCGAATGAGCAGTTCTTC. It translates to CASRIPTSGFSNEQFF. The chain joins TRBV10-2 to TRBJ2-1, with 10 bases fitting TRBD2. The CDR3 consists of 16 residues. Germline-derived CDR1 and CDR2 are WSHSY and SAAADI. With V trimmed by 6 bases and J by 7 bases, 12 bases remained unmatched.

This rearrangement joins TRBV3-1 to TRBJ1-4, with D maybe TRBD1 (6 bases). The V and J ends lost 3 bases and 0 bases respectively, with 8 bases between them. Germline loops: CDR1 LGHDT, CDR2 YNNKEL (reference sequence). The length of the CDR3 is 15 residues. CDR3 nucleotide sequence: TGTGCCAGCAGCCAGAAGGGGGCAACTAATGAAAAACTGTTTTTT. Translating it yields CASSQKGATNEKLFF.